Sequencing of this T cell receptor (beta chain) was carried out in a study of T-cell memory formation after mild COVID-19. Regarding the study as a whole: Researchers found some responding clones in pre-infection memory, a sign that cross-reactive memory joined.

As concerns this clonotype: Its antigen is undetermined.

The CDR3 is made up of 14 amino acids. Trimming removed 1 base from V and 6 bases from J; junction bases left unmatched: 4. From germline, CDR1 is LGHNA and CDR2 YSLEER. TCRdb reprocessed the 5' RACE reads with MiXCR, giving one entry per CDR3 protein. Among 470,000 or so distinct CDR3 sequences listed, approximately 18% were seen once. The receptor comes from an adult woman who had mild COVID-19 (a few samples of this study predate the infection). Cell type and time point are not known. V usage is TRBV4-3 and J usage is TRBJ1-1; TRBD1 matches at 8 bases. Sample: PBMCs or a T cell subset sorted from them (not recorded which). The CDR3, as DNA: TGCGCCAGCAGCCAAGTGACAGGGGCCGCTGAAGCTTTCTTT. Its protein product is CASSQVTGAAEAFF.